Sequencing of this T cell receptor (beta chain) was carried out in a study of T cells in narcolepsy. At the level of the study: Patients with NT1 or NT2 and healthy control donors were enrolled. General observations from the study: Same-patient CSF and blood CD4+ T cell clonotypes included HCRT-specific and TRIB2-specific autoreactive ones. Blood of same and different patients, but not healthy controls, reportedly held recurring autoreactive clonotypes.

Regarding this clone: The antigen remains undetermined.

Losses at the gene ends were 6 bases for V and 4 bases for J; bases not matched to a gene: 7. The CDR3 contains 15 residues. Germline V gene lookup returns CDR1 MNHNY and CDR2 SVGAGI (reference sequence). The repertoire was sequenced with immunoSEQ multiplex PCR; TCRdb's copy has only in-frame clones and lacks some. The sample yields roughly 32,000 clones, roughly 82% seen once. This TCR was sampled from a human donor with narcolepsy. The chain is built from TRBV6-6 and TRBJ1-5; TRBD1 aligns across 9 bases. Sequencing input: CD45RA- memory CD4+ T cells from PBMCs. In nucleotides, the CDR3 is TGTGCCAGCAGACAGGGGACAGGGAATAATCAGCCCCAGCATTTT. This sequence encodes CASRQGTGNNQPQHF.